The present T cell receptor beta chain was sequenced within a study of early T cells in non-severe SARS-CoV-2 infection (dated by TCRdb to the early 2020s). Context from the whole study: Bulk RNA from unsorted whole blood was used for TCR sequencing, so alpha and beta chains could not be paired. Broad study findings and their caveats: VDJdb matching was skewed toward anti-spike CD8 responses and likely underestimated virus-specific expansions, missing private and CD4 specificities.

A case-control design nested within a healthcare worker cohort in London, UK, was used, with weekly nasopharyngeal swab PCR tests and blood sampling performed. Between 23 and 31 March 2020, the week of the UK lockdown, healthcare workers were enrolled and then followed up weekly for as long as 16 weeks. CDR3 length: 15 amino acids, cysteine to phenylalanine. CDR3 DNA is the only sequence kept; it has 45 bases, read in frame from the first base. V was cut back by 0 bases and J by 8 bases, leaving a gap of 16 bases between them. Based on the germline V gene, the CDR1 and CDR2 sequences are MNHEY and SVGAGI. Library construction relied on 5' RACE. Sequenced on a NextSeq 500. In the TCR library protocol, unique molecular identifiers were attached to individual cDNA molecules to correct for PCR bias and sequencing error. Both TCR alpha and beta chains were sequenced, and tight co-correlation was observed between alpha and beta sequence abundances in each sample. The original methods were these. Decombinator V4 was used to annotate TCR sequences for V gene, J gene and CDR3. TCRs were defined as expanded if a significant change between any two time points was detected under a Poisson model with p below 0.0001. TCR abundances were normalised to the total number of TCRs sequenced per sample and expressed as counts per million. MAIT TCRs were defined by TRAV1-2 paired with TRAJ12, TRAJ20 or TRAJ33, and iNKT TCRs by TRAV10 paired with TRAJ18. A search of VDJdb, accessed on 1 November 2021, was run for TCRs annotated to CMV, EBV and SARS-CoV-2, with TCRs annotated for multiple antigens excluded. Using fastp at Q25 and MiXCR, TCRdb reprocessed the public reads and kept productive beta chains. Duplicate CDR3 protein sequences are folded into a single record with the most common DNA and genes. The V and J calls follow TCRdb's processing rather than the paper's. This sample has around 29,000 distinct CDR3 sequences in its table, and 5.3% of those were observed once. Of the sample, roughly 4.1% is held by the ten largest clones.

Based on its abundance in the sample, this clonotype is medium-sized (0.01 to 0.1%). The antigen it binds to is not known. Nothing much larger sits one base from this clone, and base qualities are not available. This sequence uses TRBV6-5 and TRBJ1-2; the best D guess is TRBD1, with 5 bases matching. The sequencing sample was made of whole blood. The TCR originated in an adult who was a healthcare worker with PCR-confirmed SARS-CoV-2 infection or an uninfected control (not recorded which). The CDR3 reads CASSYSWEFRDGYTF. The DNA reads as follows: TGTGCCAGCAGTTACTCTTGGGAGTTCCGGGACGGCTACACCTTC.